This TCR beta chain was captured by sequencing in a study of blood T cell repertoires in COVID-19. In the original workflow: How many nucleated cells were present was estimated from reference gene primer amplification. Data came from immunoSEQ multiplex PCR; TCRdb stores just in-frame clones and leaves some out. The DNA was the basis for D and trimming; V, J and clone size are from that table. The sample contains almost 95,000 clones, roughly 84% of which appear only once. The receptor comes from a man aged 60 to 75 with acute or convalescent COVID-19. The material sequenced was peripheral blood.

CDR3 in DNA: TGTGCCAGCAGCTTTACAGGGGGCAGTGAGACCCAGTACTTC. Translated: CASSFTGGSETQYF. The gene calls are TRBV13 and TRBJ2-5; 9 nucleotides match TRBD1. With 3 bases clipped from V and 5 bases from J, the junction kept 4 bases outside the gene matches. CDR1 and CDR2 (germline): PRHDT, FYEKMQ (reference sequence). The CDR3 covers 14 residues.